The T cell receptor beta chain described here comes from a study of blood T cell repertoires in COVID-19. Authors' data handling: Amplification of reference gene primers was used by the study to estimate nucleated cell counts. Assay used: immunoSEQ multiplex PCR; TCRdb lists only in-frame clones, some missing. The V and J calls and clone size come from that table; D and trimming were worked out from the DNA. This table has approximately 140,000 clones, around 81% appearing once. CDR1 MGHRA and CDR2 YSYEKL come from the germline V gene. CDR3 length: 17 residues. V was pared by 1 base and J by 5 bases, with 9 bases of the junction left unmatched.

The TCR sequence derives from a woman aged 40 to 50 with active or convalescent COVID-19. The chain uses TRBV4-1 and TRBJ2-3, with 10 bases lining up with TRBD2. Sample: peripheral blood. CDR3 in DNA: TGCGCCAGCAGCCAAGGTCTAGCGGGAGTTGTGAGAGATACGCAGTATTTT. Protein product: CASSQGLAGVVRDTQYF.